This T cell receptor beta chain was recorded in a study of HIV-infected patients and healthy controls. Regarding the study as a whole: Compared with untreated HIV+ repertoires, healthy controls showed roughly threefold more distinct CDR3s and higher Shannon diversity. HIV-associated CDR3 frequencies dropped significantly during therapy; CMV-associated ones, mostly rising, changed nonsignificantly.

Regarding this clonotype: Its antigen remains unidentified.

About 500 ng RNA was reverse transcribed with alpha and beta constant-region primers. Using multiplexing indices, alpha and beta chain libraries were generated apart by chain-specific third strand synthesis. A single primer pair per chain amplified all rearrangements, with per-molecule barcodes. One entry per CDR3 protein, called by TCRdb with MiXCR from the 5' RACE reads. Altogether under 15,000 distinct CDR3 sequences are present, about a tenth being singletons, with the ten largest covering under 6.5%. Germline V CDR1 and CDR2: SGHAT, FQNNGV. The CDR3 has 16 residues. Trimming shortened V by 2 bases and J by 4 bases, and 17 bases separated the two germline ends. All unsorted peripheral T cells were captured because whole blood was used without fractionation. The RNA source was an approximately 2.7 ml peripheral blood draw.

The chain recombines TRBV11-2 with TRBJ2-5, with D perhaps matching TRBD1 (5 bases). The sequencing input was blood. The clonotype was recovered from an adult in good health. The CDR3 is CASSLSHRINPETQYF. The DNA of the CDR3 is TGTGCCAGCAGCTTATCCCACAGGATCAATCCAGAGACCCAGTACTTC. Filled out from reference TRBV11-2 and TRBJ2-5, the complete variable domain reads EAGVAQSPRYKIIEKRQSVAFWCNPISGHATLYWYQQILGQGPKLLIQFQNNGVVDDSQLPKDRFSAERLKGVDSTLKIQPAKLEDSAVYLCASSLSHRINPETQYFGPGTRLLVL.